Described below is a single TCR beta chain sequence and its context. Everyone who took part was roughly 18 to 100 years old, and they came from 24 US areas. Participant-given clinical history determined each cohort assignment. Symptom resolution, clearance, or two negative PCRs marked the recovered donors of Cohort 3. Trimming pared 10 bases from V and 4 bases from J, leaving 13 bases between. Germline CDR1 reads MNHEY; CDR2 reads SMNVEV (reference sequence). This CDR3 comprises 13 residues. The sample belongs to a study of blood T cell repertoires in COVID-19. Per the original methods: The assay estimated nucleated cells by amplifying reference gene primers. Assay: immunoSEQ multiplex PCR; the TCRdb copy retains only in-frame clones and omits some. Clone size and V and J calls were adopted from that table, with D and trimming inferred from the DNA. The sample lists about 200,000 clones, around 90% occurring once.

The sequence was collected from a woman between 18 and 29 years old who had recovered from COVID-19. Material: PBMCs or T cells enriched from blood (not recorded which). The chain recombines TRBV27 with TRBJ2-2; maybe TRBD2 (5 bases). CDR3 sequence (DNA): TGTGCCACCCAGGCTAGCCCCACCGGGGAGCTGTTTTTT. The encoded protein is CATQASPTGELFF.